The 27 T cell receptor beta chains listed next were all sequenced from one sample in a study of molecular identifiers for immune sequencing clone quantification. Via MiXCR, TCRdb re-called the PCR reads, giving one row per CDR3 protein. The sample carries hundreds of thousands of distinct CDR3 sequences, around 25% recorded once. Sample: naive CD8+ T cells from blood, with Jurkat cell RNA spiked in. Subset described: FACS-sorted CD8+CD4-CCR7+CD45RA+ naive T cells. These TCRs come from a human donor in good health. Some libraries in this study had Jurkat cell RNA spiked in.

This clonotype was recorded at least ten times. The chain uses TRBV28 and TRBJ2-7; no definite D call. In germline, CDR1 is MDHEN, CDR2 SYDVKM. The V and J ends lost 6 bases and 5 bases respectively, with 20 bases between them. CDR3 length: 15 amino acids. CDR3: CASSQEALGRDEQYF. CDR3 nucleotide sequence: TGTGCCAGCAGCCAAGAGGCTTTAGGTCGCGACGAGCAGTACTTC.

Notes on this clonotype: One base away lies a much larger clone, so this may be a sequencing read error. As the CDR3 is not closed by the conserved phenylalanine or tryptophan, this likely results from a read error. The chain joins TRBV20-1 to TRBJ1-5; 8 bases are a match to TRBD1. This CDR3 spans 14 amino acids. Germline loops: CDR1 DFQATT, CDR2 SNEGSKA (reference sequence). Trimming cost V 6 bases and J 1 base; bases outside gene matches: 5. CDR3 amino acids: CSAEDRASNQPQHI. The CDR3 DNA reads as TGCAGTGCAGAGGACAGGGCCAGCAATCAGCCCCAGCATATT.

With respect to this clonotype: The junction departs from the called germline gene at one end, perhaps through a read error. V gene TRBV20-1 combines with J gene TRBJ2-2, with 8 bases identical to TRBD2. The germline gives CDR1 DFQATT, CDR2 SNEGSKA (reference sequence). CDR3 length equals 15 residues. The CDR3 DNA follows: TGCAGTGCTAGACCAGCGGGGGAGAACACCGGGGAGCTGCTTTTT. Translating it yields CSARPAGENTGELLF.

The chain carries TRBV4-1 and TRBJ1-4, with D possibly matching TRBD1 (6 bases). This CDR3 is 14 amino acids long. Trimming shortened V by 4 bases and J by 4 bases, and 10 bases separated the two germline ends. Germline V gives CDR1 MGHRA, CDR2 YSYEKL. CDR3 protein: CASSRRTDNEKLFF. CDR3 in DNA: TGCGCCAGCAGCCGGAGGACAGATAATGAAAAACTGTTTTTT.

This clonotype was detected many times. The chain combines TRBV7-2 with TRBJ2-7; unclear D gene. Between the trimmed V and J ends, which lost 5 bases and 7 bases, there was a span of 15 bases. CDR3 size: 13 residues. The germline gives CDR1 SGHTA, CDR2 FQGNSA. CDR3 amino acids: CASSPSVVWEQYF. Written as DNA, the CDR3 is TGTGCCAGCAGCCCTTCGGTAGTTTGGGAGCAGTACTTC.

This clonotype was recorded only once. The V call is TRBV9, the J call TRBJ1-4, with D perhaps TRBD1 (5 bases). Trimming took 0 bases from V and 5 from J, leaving 8 bases between them. Germline assignment: CDR1 SGDLS and CDR2 YYNGEE. CDR3 length: 14 amino acids. The CDR3 region is CASSVGDGNEKLFF. In DNA, the CDR3 is TGTGCCAGCAGCGTAGGGGACGGCAATGAAAAACTGTTTTTT. The complete variable domain, with remaining parts taken from reference TRBV9 and TRBJ1-4, reads DSGVTQTPKHLITATGQRVTLRCSPRSGDLSVYWYQQSLDQGLQFLIQYYNGEERAKGNILERFSAQQFPDLHSELNLSSLELGDSALYFCASSVGDGNEKLFFGSGTQLSVL.

This clonotype was picked up a small number of times. The V call is TRBV4-1, the J call TRBJ1-1, with D uncertain. The CDR3 loop spans 13 amino acids. CDR1 MGHRA and CDR2 YSYEKL come from the germline V gene. Trimming took off 1 base at V and 4 bases at J, with 7 bases between the two ends. The CDR3 loop is CASSQASSTEAFF. The DNA of the CDR3 is TGCGCCAGCAGCCAAGCCTCGAGCACTGAAGCTTTCTTT.

This clonotype came up many times. J is TRBJ1-2 and V is TRBV4-3; a weak D match, TRBD1 (5 bases). V gave up 8 bases and J gave up 2 bases, with 6 bases separating them. This CDR3 has 11 residues. The germline V gene encodes CDR1 LGHNA and CDR2 YSLEER. The DNA of the CDR3 is TGCGCCAGCGGGGACAACTATGGCTACACCTTC. Residues: CASGDNYGYTF.

Remarks on this clonotype: This sequence may be a read error, since a much larger clone differs from it by one base. The rearrangement links TRBV9 to TRBJ2-3, with D perhaps assigned TRBD1 or TRBD2 (5 bases each). The CDR3 has 17 amino acids. Germline V gives CDR1 SGDLS, CDR2 YYNGEE. Trimming pared 4 bases from V and 0 bases from J, leaving 18 bases between. CDR3 in amino acids: CASSTGALPPSTDTQYF. The CDR3 nucleotides read TGTGCCAGCAGCACCGGGGCATTACCCCCTAGCACAGATACGCAGTATTTT.

This clonotype was seen many times. The rearrangement joins TRBV12-3 or TRBV12-4 to TRBJ2-1; 7 bases line up with TRBD1. The length of the CDR3 is 15 residues. After removal of 4 bases from V and 1 base from J, the junction contained 4 bases not matched to a gene. The CDR3 reads CASSSPGGSYNEQFF. CDR3 nucleotide sequence: TGTGCCAGCAGTTCCCCAGGGGGTTCCTACAATGAGCAGTTCTTC.

The chain joins TRBV7-9 to TRBJ2-1, with TRBD1 identical over 11 bases. J was trimmed by 2 bases and V by 5 bases; bases with no gene match: 5. Germline-derived CDR1 and CDR2 are SEHNR and FQNEAQ (reference sequence). The CDR3 contains 16 residues. The CDR3 loop is CASSPGTGGTYNEQFF. CDR3 coding DNA: TGTGCCAGCAGCCCTGGGACAGGGGGTACCTACAATGAGCAGTTCTTC.

As concerns this clonotype: This may stem from a read error, because a much larger clone lies one nucleotide away. The chain combines TRBV14 with TRBJ1-5; TRBD1 might be the D (6 bases). CDR3 length equals 15 residues. The germline V gene encodes CDR1 SGHDN and CDR2 FVKESK. DNA of the CDR3: TGTGCCAGCGGCCAAGGGGGTGTAAGCAATCAGCCCCAGCATTTT. It is translated as CASGQGGVSNQPQHF.

This clonotype came up many times. The rearrangement uses TRBV20-1 and TRBJ2-2; 12 bases fit TRBD2. The CDR3 length is 15 residues. V lost 6 bases, J lost 3 bases, and 5 bases stayed unmatched. Germline V lookup: CDR1 DFQATT, CDR2 SNEGSKA (reference sequence). This CDR3 reads CSAQTSGRYTGELFF. The CDR3 DNA sequence: TGCAGTGCGCAGACTAGCGGGAGATACACCGGGGAGCTGTTTTTT.

This clonotype was counted at least ten times. The chain has TRBV4-2 and TRBJ2-7, with D possibly being TRBD2 (5 bases). This CDR3 has 13 amino acids. The V end lost 10 bases, the J end lost 2 bases, and 15 bases lay between the germline ends. Germline-derived CDR1 and CDR2 are LGHNA and YNFKEQ. The CDR3 DNA is TGTGCCACCTCGGGGTCAATCCCCTACGAGCAGTACTTC. It yields the protein CATSGSIPYEQYF.

As for this clonotype: The junction differs from germline at one of its ends, possibly a read error. The chain employs TRBV27 and TRBJ1-4; D remains ambiguous. The V gene's germline CDR1 is MNHEY and CDR2 SMNVEV (reference sequence). The CDR3 is 16 residues long. The CDR3 sequence is CASCLLGVATNEKLFF. CDR3 bases: TGTGCCAGCTGTTTATTGGGAGTTGCAACTAATGAAAAACTGTTTTTT. Full variable domain (outside the CDR3, taken from reference TRBV27 and TRBJ1-4): EAQVTQNPRYLITVTGKKLTVTCSQNMNHEYMSWYRQDPGLGLRQIYYSMNVEVTDKGDVPEGYKVSRKEKRNFPLILESPSPNQTSLYFCASCLLGVATNEKLFFGSGTQLSVL.

Of note for this clonotype: A single base separates this from a much larger clone, so it may be a read error. The chain uses TRBV12-3 or TRBV12-4 and TRBJ2-7; TRBD2 aligns across 8 bases. This CDR3 spans 12 amino acids. Written as DNA, the CDR3 is TGTGTCAGCAGCAACGGGGGGGCCGAGCAGTACTTC. Protein product: CVSSNGGAEQYF.

There are a few counts of this clonotype. The gene calls are TRBV19 and TRBJ2-5; tentatively, D is TRBD2 (6 bases). The germline V and J ends were trimmed by 3 bases and 5 bases, with 10 bases remaining between them. CDR3 length equals 13 residues. CDR1 and CDR2 from the germline V gene are LNHDA and SQIVND (reference sequence). The CDR3, as DNA: TGTGCCAGTAGTATCGGAGGGGACGAGACCCAGTACTTC. Amino acid sequence: CASSIGGDETQYF.

A word on this clonotype: This may stem from a read error, because a much larger clone lies one nucleotide away. The chain carries TRBV29-1 and TRBJ1-2; D gene ambiguous. CDR3 length: 13 residues. Looked up from germline, CDR1 is SQVTM and CDR2 is ANQGSEA. CDR3 nucleotide sequence: TGCAGTCTTCGAGACATCAACAACTATGGCTACACCTTC. It translates to CSLRDINNYGYTF. The complete variable domain, with remaining parts taken from reference TRBV29-1 and TRBJ1-2, reads SAVISQKPSRDICQRGTSLTIQCQVDSQVTMMFWYRQQPGQSLTLIATANQGSEATYESGFVIDKFPISRPNLTFSTLTVSNMSPEDSSIYLCSLRDINNYGYTFGSGTRLTVV.

This clonotype showed up many times. The V and J genes are TRBV18 and TRBJ1-2, with 7 bases lining up with TRBD1. Germline loops: CDR1 KGHSH, CDR2 LQKENI. The CDR3 extends over 15 amino acids. J gave up 1 base and V 3 bases, and 5 bases lay outside the gene matches. The DNA of the CDR3 is TGTGCCAGCTCACCGGGACAGACTATTAACTATGGCTACACCTTC. It translates to CASSPGQTINYGYTF.

In this sample, this clonotype turned up a few times. This chain links TRBV4-2 with TRBJ2-5; D is possibly TRBD1 (5 bases). In germline, CDR1 is LGHNA, CDR2 YNFKEQ. This CDR3 is built from 14 residues. V shed 1 base and J shed 5 bases, with 11 bases lying between them. DNA of the CDR3: TGTGCCAGCAGCCAAGGACAGTTGGGCGAGACCCAGTACTTC. Protein sequence: CASSQGQLGETQYF.

With regard to this clonotype: As the CDR3 is not closed by the conserved phenylalanine or tryptophan, this likely results from a read error. The chain is built from TRBV4-1 and TRBJ1-2; the D is unclear. Germline CDR1 is MGHRA and CDR2 is YSYEKL. CDR3 length: 14 residues. Trimming stripped 3 bases from V and 2 bases from J, with 10 bases between. CDR3 protein: CASSQETSNYGYTI. For the CDR3, the DNA is TGCGCCAGCAGCCAGGAGACAAGCAACTATGGCTACACCATC.

The chain couples TRBV6-2 or TRBV6-3 to TRBJ2-1; D call uncertain. Germline V gives CDR1 MNHEY, CDR2 SVGEGT. This CDR3 is built from 13 residues. The V gene lost 0 bases and the J gene lost 10 bases, with 10 bases spanning the gap. CDR3 residues: CASSYSISWEQFF. The CDR3 region has the DNA TGTGCCAGCAGTTACTCGATTTCGTGGGAGCAGTTCTTC.

This clonotype was counted many times. This chain uses TRBV7-6 with TRBJ2-7; D is possibly TRBD1 or TRBD2 (6 bases each). CDR1 is SGHVS, CDR2 FNYEAQ, per germline. Trimming took off 5 bases at V and 3 bases at J, with 14 bases between the two ends. The CDR3 is made up of 14 amino acids. For the CDR3, the DNA is TGTGCCAGCAGCCCCCCACAGGGAGGCTACGAGCAGTACTTC. Residues: CASSPPQGGYEQYF.

The V gene is TRBV7-9, the J gene TRBJ2-1, with 7 bases fitting TRBD1. CDR1 is SEHNR, CDR2 FQNEAQ, per germline (reference sequence). The CDR3 sequence is 14 residues long. J lost 8 bases, V lost 5 bases, and 9 bases had no gene match. DNA of the CDR3: TGTGCCAGCAGCCCGAAAACAGGGGTGCATGAGCAGTTCTTC. Amino acids: CASSPKTGVHEQFF.

This sequence joins TRBV4-3 and TRBJ2-2; the D gene could be TRBD1 or TRBD2 (6 bases each). Germline CDR1 and CDR2: LGHNA and YSLEER. V lost 0 bases and J 3 bases, leaving 11 bases between the germline ends. This CDR3 contains 16 residues. CDR3 in DNA: TGCGCCAGCAGCCAAGATCGAGGGGGGTACACCGGGGAGCTGTTTTTT. Its translation: CASSQDRGGYTGELFF.

As to this clonotype: Since a much larger clone is just one base distant, this may be a read error. The chain has TRBV20-1 and TRBJ1-5; no definite D call. Germline CDR1 and CDR2: DFQATT and SNEGSKA (reference sequence). The CDR3 length is 12 residues. CDR3 sequence (DNA): TGCAGTGCTCAAGATTACAATCAGCCCCAGCGTTTT. It translates to CSAQDYNQPQRF.

This clonotype turned up a few times. The chain employs TRBV20-1 and TRBJ2-7; possible D gene TRBD1, 5 bases. CDR1 is DFQATT and CDR2 is SNEGSKA in the germline V gene (reference sequence). This CDR3 spans 14 amino acids. V shed 2 bases and J shed 4 bases, with 15 bases lying between them. This CDR3 reads CSARILDTGYEQYF. The CDR3 DNA follows: TGCAGTGCTAGAATTCTGGACACTGGTTACGAGCAGTACTTC.